The clone carrying this T cell receptor (beta chain) appeared once. Its antigen is unidentified. These data belong to a study of post-analysis software for immune sequencing data. V lost 5 bases, J lost 2 bases, and 13 bases stayed unmatched. Germline lookup yields CDR1 SEHNR and CDR2 FQNEAQ (reference sequence). This CDR3 is built from 19 residues. The study's findings and limits: Patients showed TRBV5-6, TRBV5-1 and TRBV20-1 among four to six TRBV segments more frequent than in controls.

The TCR beta cDNA libraries carried unique molecular identifiers. TCRdb recomputed calls from the PCR reads with MiXCR, one row per CDR3 protein. This sample has some 690,000 distinct CDR3 sequences; 55% to 60% occur once, and the top ten carry approximately 10%. The clonotype originates from a girl aged 2-10 years with multiple sclerosis. The sequenced material came from blood. The chain recombines TRBV7-9 with TRBJ2-1; 12 bases line up with TRBD2. CDR3 sequence: CASSSAGQASGRAYNEQFF. The CDR3 bases are TGTGCCAGCAGCAGCGCGGGGCAGGCTAGCGGGAGGGCCTACAATGAGCAGTTCTTC.